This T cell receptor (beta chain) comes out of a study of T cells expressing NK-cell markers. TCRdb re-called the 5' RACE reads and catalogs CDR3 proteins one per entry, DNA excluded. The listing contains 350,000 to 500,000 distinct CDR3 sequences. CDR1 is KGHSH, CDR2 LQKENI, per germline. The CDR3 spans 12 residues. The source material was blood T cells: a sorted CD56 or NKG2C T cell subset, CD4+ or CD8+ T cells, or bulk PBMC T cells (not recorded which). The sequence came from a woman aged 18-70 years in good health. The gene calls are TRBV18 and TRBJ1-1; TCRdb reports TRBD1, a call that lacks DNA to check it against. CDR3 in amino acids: CASRTGNTEAFF.